This TCR beta chain emerged from a study of cytomegalovirus exposure and HLA in healthy donors (dated by TCRdb to 2015 to 2018). Concerning the study at large: An earlier analysis of roughly 500 of the donors reported roughly 270 Gb of sequence data and 117 million unique TCR beta sequences from 190 million or so T cells. To decide whether each TCR beta V gene segment behaved as functional or pseudogenic, an earlier analysis of approximately 620 of the donors relied on high-throughput TCR beta sequencing. The number of donors typed differed by locus, with about 629-630 for A, B, C, DRB1 and DQB1, more than 500 for DQA1, 606 for DPA1, and under 490 for DPB1. Across 398 genotyped donors of the cohort, an average of approximately 200,000 unique TCR beta nucleotide sequences per donor were sequenced, and 15% to 20% of those sequences were non-productive. Along with the roughly 710-subject first cohort, a separate validation cohort of about 110 different subjects was used. Donor age, sex, ethnicity and CMV serostatus were compiled together with the repertoire data. Class I and class II HLA loci were covered by the typing at four-digit resolution. In a later analysis, previously published TCR beta repertoires from roughly 710 donors were re-analyzed and high-resolution HLA genotyping was added so that TCR occurrence patterns could be studied. The study profiled the T cell repertoires of more than 500 subjects by immunosequencing and related them to cytomegalovirus serostatus. Several DR-DQ haplotypes were treated as single units for association and clustering because of strong linkage in the cohort. Of the roughly 410 genotyped donors, approximately 80% were placed in the genetic ancestry cluster associated with self-reported Caucasian donors. Genome-wide SNP genotypes for about 55% of the 666 donors were used in a later genetic analysis, which treated that subset as a discovery cohort. Roughly 290 gigabases of sequencing data and roughly 81 million unique TCR sequences made up an early release that covered approximately 700 HLA-typed donors. In the later analysis, no new phenotypic data were used to find candidate immune exposures; instead, reliance was placed on TCR beta sequences and their occurrence across donors. The study was designed to test whether signatures of past pathogen exposure could be identified by cataloging public T cell receptors. To predict cytomegalovirus infection status, the study brought together high-throughput TCR immunosequencing, statistical association of individual TCRs with disease status, and machine learning. Every repertoire in the discovery cohort had been generated on one and the same sequencing platform. Here is what the overall study found, with its caveats: An association between a missense DCLRE1C variant and V-gene and J-gene trimming of TCR beta chains was found in a later genetic analysis and replicated in an independent cohort. Presence/absence analyses assumed roughly uniform sequencing depth across donors, an assumption that may not hold. Because HLA typing was missing for some donors at each locus, association tests included only the typed subset. In this cohort, only TCR beta chains were sequenced, and detectable features were limited by the absence of alpha or paired-chain data. A further reported finding was that TCR beta sequences accurately predicted the HLA-A and HLA-B alleles for most subjects in the first cohort. Because the 87-base-pair reads could not distinguish some IMGT-functional V segments, including TRBV6-2 and TRBV6-3, those segments were excluded. A later analysis found that HLA-associated TCR beta chains were more clonally expanded and had lower generation probabilities than equally common non-associated chains. In vitro tests confirmed that a few of the cytomegalovirus-associated TCR beta chains recognize cytomegalovirus antigens. Correlated functional status among segregating V segments might reflect linkage disequilibrium, but an unknown experimental factor could not be ruled out. Seventeen rarely observed V segments, including chromosome 9 orphons, were excluded from the earlier analysis of 550 to 700 of the donors because counts were too low. The sequencing pipeline was judged likely to have produced a cluster of highly shared sequence variants as a technical artifact. Assigning TCR associations to individual alleles was difficult when HLA alleles, especially DR and DQ, strongly co-occurred. A later analysis associated about 18,000 TCR beta sequences with specific HLA alleles at a false discovery rate of 0.05. In an earlier analysis of some 640 of the donors, most TCR beta V segments were observed in productive rearrangements about 87% or about 30% of the time, broadly matching IMGT annotations. A later analysis found that most CMV-associated TCR beta chains appeared HLA-restricted, with HLA associations seemingly driven largely by CMV exposure. The only immune exposure information available for the cohort was CMV serostatus. In a later genetic analysis, fewer N-insertions in productive TCRs were reported among donors in an Asian-associated ancestry cluster than the roughly 670-donor mean. The classifier was reported to diagnose cytomegalovirus status with high specificity and sensitivity in both the original cohort and the validation cohort. Several of the top co-occurrence clusters appeared to be linked to parvovirus B19, influenza, CMV and Epstein-Barr virus, according to a later analysis. The authors suggested that the approach could potentially be generalized to other disease states and immunological phenotypes. A later analysis found that TCR association rates varied across HLA loci, with DRB1 alleles showing the most associated TCRs and HLA-C alleles the fewest. Most TCR sequences were seen in very few donors, while some public TCRs were found in many individuals. A total of 150 to 200 TCR beta chains were listed by the study as associated with cytomegalovirus.

Of note for this clone: Its antigen is currently not known. No much larger clone exists at a distance of one base, and base qualities are not known.

From the cysteine up to the phenylalanine, the CDR3 has a length of 13 residues. Only the CDR3 part of the read is kept: 39 bases, read in frame from the first base. Taken from the germline V gene (reference sequence), the CDR1 and CDR2 loops are MNHEY and SMNVEV. V is reduced by 6 bases and J by 8 bases, leaving a spacing of 13 bases between them. In total, around 600 healthy bone marrow donors made up the cohort. At the time of sampling, every cohort member was nominally healthy, though immune exposures that went unrecorded were likely present. The donor tested CMV seropositive and was one of the 289 seropositive cohort members. A peripheral blood sample was collected from each donor, and TCR beta sequencing was performed on peripheral blood mononuclear cells. The Qiagen DNeasy Blood Extraction Kit was used to extract genomic DNA from the blood cell samples. The library came from the immunoSEQ multiplex PCR assay. For the multiplex PCR, a mixture combining 60 forward primers for TCR Vbeta segments and 13 reverse primers for TCR Jbeta segments was used. The CDR3 region of rearranged TCR beta genes was amplified from genomic DNA by a multiplex PCR assay. The Illumina HiSeq System was used to sequence the amplified TCR beta libraries as 87-base-pair reads. For the original study's pipeline: A later analysis tallied roughly 76 million unique TCR beta chains across the 666 repertoires, and approximately 12 million of those chains were shared by two or more donors. Raw reads were error-corrected and collapsed into unique sequences with a nearest-neighbor algorithm that merged closely related sequences to remove PCR and sequencing errors. V, D and J gene segments were assigned by aligning CDR3 sequences to IMGT reference sequences. For a sequence to be retained, a match of at least six nucleotides was required to both a V gene segment and a J gene segment. A rearrangement was called productive if the CDR3 had no stop codons and remained in frame with V and J, and every other rearrangement was called non-productive. Following IMGT convention, CDR3 was defined as the stretch from the second conserved V-encoded cysteine to the conserved J-encoded phenylalanine. The earlier analysis of 500 to 600 of the donors excluded sequences that lacked an unambiguous match to a single V gene segment. An earlier analysis of about 590 of the donors classified V segments as functional when productive rearrangements were above 56.7% and as segregating when the standard deviation between donors was above 5%. A statistical classification framework was built for diagnosing cytomegalovirus status from the catalog of TCR beta chain sequences. In a later analysis, V and J genes were assigned by comparing TCR nucleotide sequences against IMGT/GENE-DB human TR gene sequences. Using the TCRdist pipeline, a later analysis assigned CDR3 sequences along with most-parsimonious VDJ recombination scenarios. In a later analysis, each TCR beta chain was defined by its CDR3 amino acid sequence together with its V-gene family, and reads lacking a unique V-gene family were excluded. In a later analysis, several hundred highly shared, low-generation-probability nucleotide sequences were removed to address suspected cross-contamination and a sequencing artifact. In a later analysis, a clonal expansion index for each public chain was calculated from normalized within-repertoire ranks of inferred template counts. A later analysis computed generation probabilities with a VDJ recombination model fitted to out-of-frame rearrangements, and checked the results against IGoR. Hypergeometric tests were used in a later analysis to score TCR-TCR, TCR-HLA and TCR-CMV co-occurrence, with a repertoire-size bias correction applied to the TCR pairs. A later analysis estimated false discovery rates by permuting HLA or CMV assignments 20 times. In a later analysis, co-occurring TCRs were grouped using DBSCAN, with TCRdist sequence similarity added in when clustering inside HLA-allele-positive subsets. Repertoires with fewer than 30,000 or more than 120,000 public chains, plus five repertoires with anomalous nucleotide sharing, were excluded from co-occurrence clustering. Held by TCRdb, this immuneACCESS table contains in-frame sequences only and omits some clones. Under half of the omission traces to an unresolved V gene where checked; the cause of the rest is unknown. For V, J and clone size, that table is used; D and trimming come from the DNA. This sample gives 70,000 to 100,000 clones in total; 80% of them show up just once. The ten largest clones add up to around 25% of the sample.

The chain was built from TRBV27 and TRBJ1-4; TRBD1 is a possible D gene, resting on 5 matching bases. Sample: PBMCs. The sequence was obtained from a woman between 45 and 65 years old in good health and CMV-seropositive. Here is the DNA: TGTGCCAGCAGAGGACACTTGGGAGAAAAACTGTTTTTT. This yields the protein CASRGHLGEKLFF.